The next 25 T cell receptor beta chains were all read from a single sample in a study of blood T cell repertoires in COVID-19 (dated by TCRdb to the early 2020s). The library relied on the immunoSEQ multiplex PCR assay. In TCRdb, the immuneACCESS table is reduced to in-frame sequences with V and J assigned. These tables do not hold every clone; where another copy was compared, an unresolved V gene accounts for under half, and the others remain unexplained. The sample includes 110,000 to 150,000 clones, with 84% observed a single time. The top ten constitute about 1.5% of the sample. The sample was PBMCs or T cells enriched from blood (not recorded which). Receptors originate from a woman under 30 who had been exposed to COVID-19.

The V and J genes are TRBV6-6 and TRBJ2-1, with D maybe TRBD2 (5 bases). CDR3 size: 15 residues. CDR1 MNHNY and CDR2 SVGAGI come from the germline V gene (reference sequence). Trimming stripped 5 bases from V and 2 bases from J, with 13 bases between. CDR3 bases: TGTGCCAGCAGTGCCCCGGAGGCGGCCTACAATGAGCAGTTCTTC. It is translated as CASSAPEAAYNEQFF.

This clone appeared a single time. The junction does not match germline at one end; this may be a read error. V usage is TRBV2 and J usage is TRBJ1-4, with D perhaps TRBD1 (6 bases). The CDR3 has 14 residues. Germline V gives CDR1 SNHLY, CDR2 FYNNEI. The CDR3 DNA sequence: TGTGCCAGCAGGGAAGGACAGCCTAATGAAAAACTGTTTTTT. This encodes CASREGQPNEKLFF.

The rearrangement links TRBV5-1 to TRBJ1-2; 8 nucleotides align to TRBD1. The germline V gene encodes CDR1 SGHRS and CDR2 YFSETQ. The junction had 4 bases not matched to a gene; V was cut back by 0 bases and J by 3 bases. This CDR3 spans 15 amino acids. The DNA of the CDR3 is TGCGCCAGCAGCTTGGGGGGACAGGCGTACTATGGCTACACCTTC. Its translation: CASSLGGQAYYGYTF.

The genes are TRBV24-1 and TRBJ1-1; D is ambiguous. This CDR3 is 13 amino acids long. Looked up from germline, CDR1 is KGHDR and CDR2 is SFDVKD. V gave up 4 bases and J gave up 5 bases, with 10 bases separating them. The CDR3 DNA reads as TGTGCCACCAGTGACCTGAGGAGTACTGAAGCTTTCTTT. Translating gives CATSDLRSTEAFF.

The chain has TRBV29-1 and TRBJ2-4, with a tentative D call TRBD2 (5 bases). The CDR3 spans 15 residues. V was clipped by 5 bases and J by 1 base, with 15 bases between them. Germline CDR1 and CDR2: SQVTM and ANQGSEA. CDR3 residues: CSVLEGGYAKNIQYF. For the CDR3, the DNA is TGCAGCGTTCTAGAAGGAGGCTACGCCAAAAACATTCAGTACTTC.

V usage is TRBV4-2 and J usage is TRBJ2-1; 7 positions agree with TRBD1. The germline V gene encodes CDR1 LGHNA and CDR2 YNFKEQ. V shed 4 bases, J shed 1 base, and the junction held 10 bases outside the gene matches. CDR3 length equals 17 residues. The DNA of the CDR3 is TGTGCCAGCAGCCTTCATAATGCAGGGGGATCCTACAATGAGCAGTTCTTC. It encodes CASSLHNAGGSYNEQFF.

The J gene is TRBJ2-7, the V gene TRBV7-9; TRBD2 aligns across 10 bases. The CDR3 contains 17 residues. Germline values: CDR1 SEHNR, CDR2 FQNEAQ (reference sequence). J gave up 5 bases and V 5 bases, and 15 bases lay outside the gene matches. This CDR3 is CASSPRRLAGARNEQYF. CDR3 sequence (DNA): TGTGCCAGCAGCCCTAGACGGCTAGCGGGGGCCCGGAACGAGCAGTACTTC. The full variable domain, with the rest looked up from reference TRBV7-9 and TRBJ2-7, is DTGVSQNPRHKITKRGQNVTFRCDPISEHNRLYWYRQTLGQGPEFLTYFQNEAQLEKSRLLSDRFSAERPKGSFSTLEIQRTEQGDSAMYLCASSPRRLAGARNEQYFGPGTRLTVT.

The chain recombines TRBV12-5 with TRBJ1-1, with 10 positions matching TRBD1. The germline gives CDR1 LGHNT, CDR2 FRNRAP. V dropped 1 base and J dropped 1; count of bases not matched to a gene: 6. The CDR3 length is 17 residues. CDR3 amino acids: CASGLGPGTGANTEAFF. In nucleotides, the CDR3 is TGTGCTAGTGGTTTGGGTCCCGGGACAGGGGCGAACACTGAAGCTTTCTTT.

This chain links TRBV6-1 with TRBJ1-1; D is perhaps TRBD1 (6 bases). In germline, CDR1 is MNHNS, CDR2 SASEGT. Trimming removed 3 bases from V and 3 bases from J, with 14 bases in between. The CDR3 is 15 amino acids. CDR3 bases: TGTGCCAGCAGTGAGGGGGCGTCTGATTACACTGAAGCTTTCTTT. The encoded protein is CASSEGASDYTEAFF.

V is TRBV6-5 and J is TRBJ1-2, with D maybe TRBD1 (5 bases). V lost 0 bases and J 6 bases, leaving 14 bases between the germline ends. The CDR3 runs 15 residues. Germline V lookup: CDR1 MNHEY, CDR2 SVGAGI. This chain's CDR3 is CASSYSIQVANGYTF. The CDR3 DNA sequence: TGTGCCAGCAGTTACTCGATACAGGTCGCTAATGGCTACACCTTC.

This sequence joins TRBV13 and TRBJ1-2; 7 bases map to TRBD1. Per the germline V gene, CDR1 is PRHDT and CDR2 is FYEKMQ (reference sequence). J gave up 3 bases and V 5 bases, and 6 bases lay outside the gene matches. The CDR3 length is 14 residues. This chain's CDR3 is CASSPVTGHYGYTF. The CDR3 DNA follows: TGTGCCAGCAGCCCCGTGACAGGGCACTATGGCTACACCTTC.

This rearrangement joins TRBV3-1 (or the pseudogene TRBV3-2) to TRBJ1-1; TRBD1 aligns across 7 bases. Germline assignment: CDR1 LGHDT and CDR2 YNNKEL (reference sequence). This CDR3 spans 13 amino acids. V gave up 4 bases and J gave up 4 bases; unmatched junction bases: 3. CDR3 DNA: TGTGCCAGCAGCCCTGGGACAGCCACTGAAGCTTTCTTT. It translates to CASSPGTATEAFF.

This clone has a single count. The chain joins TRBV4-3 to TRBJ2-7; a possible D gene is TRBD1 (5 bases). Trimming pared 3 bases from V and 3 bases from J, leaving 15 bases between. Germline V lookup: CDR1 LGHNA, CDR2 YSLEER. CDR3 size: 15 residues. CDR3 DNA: TGCGCCAGCAGCCACCACGGACACCTGGGCTACGAGCAGTACTTC. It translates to CASSHHGHLGYEQYF.

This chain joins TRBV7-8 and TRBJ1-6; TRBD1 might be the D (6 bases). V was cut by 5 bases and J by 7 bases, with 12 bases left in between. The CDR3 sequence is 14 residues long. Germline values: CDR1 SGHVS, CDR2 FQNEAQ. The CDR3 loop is CASSEGQPNSPLHF. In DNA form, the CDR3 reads TGTGCCAGCAGCGAAGGACAGCCGAATTCACCCCTCCACTTT. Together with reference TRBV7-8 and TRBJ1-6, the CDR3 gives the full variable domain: GAGVSQSPRYKVAKRGQDVALRCDPISGHVSLFWYQQALGQGPEFLTYFQNEAQLDKSGLPSDRFFAERPEGSVSTLKIQRTQQEDSAVYLCASSEGQPNSPLHFGNGTRLTVT.

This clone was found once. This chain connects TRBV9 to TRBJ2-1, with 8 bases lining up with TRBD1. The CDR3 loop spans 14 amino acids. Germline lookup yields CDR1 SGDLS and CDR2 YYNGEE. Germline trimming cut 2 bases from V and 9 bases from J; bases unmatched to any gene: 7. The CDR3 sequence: CASSVDRGMSEQFF. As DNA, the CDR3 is TGTGCCAGCAGCGTTGACAGGGGAATGAGTGAGCAGTTCTTC.

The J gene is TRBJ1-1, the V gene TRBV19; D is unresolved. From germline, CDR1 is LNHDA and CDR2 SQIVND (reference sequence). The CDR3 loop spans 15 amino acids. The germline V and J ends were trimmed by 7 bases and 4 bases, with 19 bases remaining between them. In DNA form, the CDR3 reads TGTGCCAGTACTGATTTAACCCCCGAGAGCACTGAAGCTTTCTTT. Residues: CASTDLTPESTEAFF.

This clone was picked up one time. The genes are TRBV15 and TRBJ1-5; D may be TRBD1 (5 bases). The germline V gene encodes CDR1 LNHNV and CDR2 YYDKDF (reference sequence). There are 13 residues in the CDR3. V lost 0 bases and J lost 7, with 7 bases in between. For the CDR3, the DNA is TGTGCCACCAGCAGAGACCCAGGGCAGCCCCAGCATTTT. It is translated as CATSRDPGQPQHF. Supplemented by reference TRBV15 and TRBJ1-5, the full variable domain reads DAMVIQNPRYQVTQFGKPVTLSCSQTLNHNVMYWYQQKSSQAPKLLFHYYDKDFNNEADTPDNFQSRRPNTSFCFLDIRSPGLGDTAMYLCATSRDPGQPQHFGDGTRLSIL.

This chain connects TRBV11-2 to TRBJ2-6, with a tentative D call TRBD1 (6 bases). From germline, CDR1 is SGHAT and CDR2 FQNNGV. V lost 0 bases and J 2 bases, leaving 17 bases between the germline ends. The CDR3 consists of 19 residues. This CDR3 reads CASSLDLQGPWAGANVLTF. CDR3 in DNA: TGTGCCAGCAGCTTAGATCTACAGGGACCCTGGGCTGGGGCCAACGTCCTGACTTTC.

The CDR3 spells CASRELAGGSYNEQFF. The DNA for the CDR3 is TGTGCCAGCAGGGAGCTAGCGGGAGGGTCCTACAATGAGCAGTTCTTC. The chain employs TRBV2 and TRBJ2-1; TRBD2 aligns across 12 bases. Germline V lookup: CDR1 SNHLY, CDR2 FYNNEI. The ends lost 6 bases at V and 1 base at J; junction bases unmatched: 4. The CDR3 has 16 residues.

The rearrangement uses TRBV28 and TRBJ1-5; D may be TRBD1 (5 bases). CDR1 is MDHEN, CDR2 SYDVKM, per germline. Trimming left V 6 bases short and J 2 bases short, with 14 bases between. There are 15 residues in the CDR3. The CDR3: CASSLQESGNQPQHF. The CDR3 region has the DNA TGTGCCAGCAGCCTACAGGAGTCGGGCAATCAGCCCCAGCATTTT.

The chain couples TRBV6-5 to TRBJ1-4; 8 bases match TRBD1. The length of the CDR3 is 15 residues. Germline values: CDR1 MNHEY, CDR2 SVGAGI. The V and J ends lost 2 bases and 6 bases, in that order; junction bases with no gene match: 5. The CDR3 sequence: CASSYAAGGDEKLFF. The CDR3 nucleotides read TGTGCCAGCAGTTACGCGGCAGGGGGCGATGAAAAACTGTTTTTT.

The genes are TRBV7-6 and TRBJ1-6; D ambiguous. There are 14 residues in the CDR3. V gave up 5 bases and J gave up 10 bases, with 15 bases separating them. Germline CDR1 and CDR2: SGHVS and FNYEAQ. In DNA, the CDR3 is TGTGCCAGCAGCGACGGCGGGGTCAGATCACCCCTCCACTTT. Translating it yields CASSDGGVRSPLHF.

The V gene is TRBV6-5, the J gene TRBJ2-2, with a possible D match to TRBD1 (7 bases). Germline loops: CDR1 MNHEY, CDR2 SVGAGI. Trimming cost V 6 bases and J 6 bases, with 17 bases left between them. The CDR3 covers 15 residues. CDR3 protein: CASRSVGGGAGELFF. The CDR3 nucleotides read TGTGCCAGCAGATCCGTCGGAGGGGGCGCCGGGGAGCTGTTTTTT.

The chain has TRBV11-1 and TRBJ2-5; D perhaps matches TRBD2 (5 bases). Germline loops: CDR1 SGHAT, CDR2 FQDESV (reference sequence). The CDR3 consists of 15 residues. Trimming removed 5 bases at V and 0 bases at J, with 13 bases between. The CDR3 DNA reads TGTGCCAGCAGCCCAAGGACTCCGTACCAAGAGACCCAGTACTTC. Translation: CASSPRTPYQETQYF.

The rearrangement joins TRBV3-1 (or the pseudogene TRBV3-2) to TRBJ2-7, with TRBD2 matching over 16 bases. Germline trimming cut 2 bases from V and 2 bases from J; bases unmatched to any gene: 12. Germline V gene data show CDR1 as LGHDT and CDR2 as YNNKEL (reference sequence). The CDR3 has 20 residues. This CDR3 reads CASSQRSFPGLAGGPYEQYF. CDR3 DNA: TGTGCCAGCAGCCAAAGAAGTTTCCCGGGACTAGCGGGAGGGCCCTACGAGCAGTACTTC.